The 24 T cell receptor beta chains below all came from one sample that was sequenced in a study of long-term antiretroviral therapy in people with HIV. Running of the v3.0 immunoSEQ assay took place at survey level. Only in-frame clones appear in the TCRdb table, and some are missing; sequencing was by immunoSEQ multiplex PCR. This sample has 20,000 to 30,000 clones, with about 83% found just once. The source was unsorted PBMCs, collected about 5 years after starting antiretroviral therapy. Receptor source: a man in his forties with HIV.

CDR3 nucleotide sequence: TGTGCCAGCACCCCTGGGCAGGGGGCGCCTGGGGCCAACGTCCTGACTTTC. Its translation is CASTPGQGAPGANVLTF. The chain combines TRBV6-4 with TRBJ2-6, with 8 bases identical to TRBD1. Germline V gene lookup returns CDR1 MRHNA and CDR2 SNTAGT. This CDR3 region has 17 residues. V shed 7 bases, J shed 2 bases, and the junction held 10 bases outside the gene matches.

The genes are TRBV11-2 and TRBJ1-4; 7 nucleotides agree with TRBD1. Germline lookup yields CDR1 SGHAT and CDR2 FQNNGV. Unmatched junction bases numbered 13, after V lost 3 bases and J lost 0 bases. The CDR3 is 19 residues long. CDR3 DNA sequence: TGTGCCAGCAGCTTGGTTGGACCGGGACAGAGGTCAACTAATGAAAAACTGTTTTTT. It encodes CASSLVGPGQRSTNEKLFF.

Judged by abundance, this clone is medium-sized. The rearrangement joins TRBV28 to TRBJ1-2, with D maybe TRBD1 (5 bases). The ends were cut back, 3 bases at V and 3 bases at J, with 8 bases in the middle. This CDR3 has 13 residues. In germline, CDR1 is MDHEN, CDR2 SYDVKM. The CDR3 DNA sequence: TGTGCCAGCAGTTTCCAGGGTTACTATGGCTACACCTTC. It encodes CASSFQGYYGYTF.

V gene TRBV5-1 combines with J gene TRBJ2-7, with TRBD2 matching over 12 bases. Germline V gene sequence: CDR1 SGHRS, CDR2 YFSETQ. The CDR3 has 19 amino acids. J lost 0 bases, V lost 4 bases, and 14 bases had no gene match. DNA of the CDR3: TGCGCCAGCAGCCAAACCCCGACTAGCGGGAGTAGCCCCTCCTACGAGCAGTACTTC. Protein: CASSQTPTSGSSPSYEQYF.

The rearrangement joins TRBV5-4 to TRBJ1-2, with TRBD1 identical over 9 bases. Trimming at V came to 5 bases and at J to 7 bases, leaving 9 bases not matched to a gene. The CDR3 sequence is 14 residues long. Germline CDR1 and CDR2: SGHNT and YYREEE (reference sequence). The DNA for the CDR3 is TGTGCCAGCAGGGCCACCGGGACAGGGTTTGGCTACACCTTC. Its protein is CASRATGTGFGYTF. Drawing the rest from reference TRBV5-4 and TRBJ1-2, the complete variable domain is ETGVTQSPTHLIKTRGQQVTLRCSSQSGHNTVSWYQQALGQGPQFIFQYYREEENGRGNFPPRFSGLQFPNYSSELNVNALELDDSALYLCASRATGTGFGYTFGSGTRLTVV.

This clone came up once. The chain couples TRBV29-1 to TRBJ1-1; 8 positions match TRBD1. The CDR3 length is 15 residues. In germline, CDR1 is SQVTM, CDR2 ANQGSEA. J was trimmed by 3 bases and V by 6 bases; bases with no gene match: 12. The CDR3 DNA follows: TGCAGCGTCTTACCTAGGACAGGGAGGGACACTGAAGCTTTCTTT. It encodes CSVLPRTGRDTEAFF.

With regard to this clone: This CDR3 is also generated by other DNA sequences in the sample. V usage is TRBV30 and J usage is TRBJ2-5, with no clear D. The V and J ends lost 0 bases and 4 bases respectively, with 6 bases between them. Germline CDR1 GTSNPN, CDR2 SVGIG (reference sequence). This CDR3 has 12 residues. CDR3 loop: CAWSVGGETQYF. CDR3 bases: TGTGCCTGGAGTGTAGGCGGAGAGACCCAGTACTTC.

The chain uses TRBV15 and TRBJ2-3, with 12 bases lining up with TRBD2. CDR1 and CDR2 from the germline V gene are LNHNV and YYDKDF (reference sequence). Unmatched junction bases numbered 5, after V lost 5 bases and J lost 2 bases. This CDR3 comprises 16 residues. Here the CDR3 DNA reads TGTGCCACCAGCGGGCGGACTAGCGGGGTCACAGATACGCAGTATTTT. This encodes CATSGRTSGVTDTQYF.

The chain joins TRBV10-3 to TRBJ2-7; 10 nucleotides line up with TRBD1. Germline V lookup: CDR1 ENHRY, CDR2 SYGVKD. The CDR3 consists of 14 residues. J lost 6 bases, V lost 5 bases, and 7 bases had no gene match. Written as DNA, the CDR3 is TGTGCCATCAGTCTCGGGACAGGGGCTAGCGAGCAGTACTTC. Translating gives CAISLGTGASEQYF.

J is TRBJ2-3 and V is TRBV5-1; weak D call: TRBD1 (6 bases). Per the germline V gene, CDR1 is SGHRS and CDR2 is YFSETQ. Trimming left V 5 bases short and J 2 bases short, with 12 bases between. There are 14 residues in the CDR3. In DNA, the CDR3 is TGCGCCAGCAGGGGACAAGCCGTCACAGATACGCAGTATTTT. As protein: CASRGQAVTDTQYF.

V is TRBV6-1 and J is TRBJ1-5; no clear D gene. Germline V gene data show CDR1 as MNHNS and CDR2 as SASEGT. This CDR3 is built from 13 residues. V was cut by 3 bases and J by 7 bases, with 10 bases left in between. This CDR3 reads CASSDALAQPQHF. CDR3 sequence (DNA): TGTGCCAGCAGTGACGCCTTGGCCCAGCCCCAGCATTTT.

The chain combines TRBV6-5 with TRBJ2-5; D is possibly TRBD2 (5 bases). Germline V lookup: CDR1 MNHEY, CDR2 SVGAGI. Trimming took 3 bases from V and 2 from J, leaving 10 bases between them. This CDR3 is 14 amino acids long. CDR3 loop: CASSYSGLQETQYF. Written as DNA, the CDR3 is TGTGCCAGCAGTTATTCCGGACTTCAAGAGACCCAGTACTTC.

V gene TRBV10-1 combines with J gene TRBJ2-5; D is possibly TRBD2 (6 bases). V was cut by 3 bases and J by 5 bases, with 10 bases left in between. Per germline, CDR1 WNHNN and CDR2 SYGVQD (reference sequence). The CDR3 length is 13 residues. The DNA of the CDR3 is TGCGCCAGCAGTGATTCTCTAGCGGAGACCCAGTACTTC. Its protein product is CASSDSLAETQYF.

The J gene is TRBJ2-5, the V gene TRBV7-9, with 10 bases fitting TRBD2. CDR3 size: 16 residues. J was trimmed by 3 bases and V by 4 bases; bases with no gene match: 8. Per germline, CDR1 SEHNR and CDR2 FQNEAQ (reference sequence). The CDR3: CASSWRSGGVKETQYF. The CDR3 bases are TGTGCCAGCAGCTGGCGCAGCGGGGGGGTCAAAGAGACCCAGTACTTC.

The genes are TRBV14 and TRBJ1-1; D may be TRBD1 (5 bases). The CDR3 has 16 amino acids. V shed 2 bases and J shed 2 bases, with 15 bases lying between them. Germline values: CDR1 SGHDN, CDR2 FVKESK. CDR3 DNA sequence: TGTGCCAGCAGCCAACCCCCTTCAGGGTTCAACACTGAAGCTTTCTTT. Translation: CASSQPPSGFNTEAFF.

The CDR3: CASSLGDGNQETQYF. The CDR3 DNA reads as TGTGCCAGCAGCTTGGGGGACGGAAACCAAGAGACCCAGTACTTC. This rearrangement joins TRBV5-4 to TRBJ2-5; D may correspond to TRBD1 or TRBD2 (5 bases each). The V end was cut by 0 bases, the J end by 0 bases, with 9 bases between. This CDR3 region has 15 residues. CDR1 is SGHNT, CDR2 YYREEE, per germline (reference sequence).

The rearrangement uses TRBV29-1 and TRBJ2-1, with D possibly being TRBD2 (6 bases). CDR3 length equals 12 residues. Per germline, CDR1 SQVTM and CDR2 ANQGSEA. Deletions cut 7 bases from V and 9 bases from J, with 16 bases between. The DNA of the CDR3 is TGCAGCGGGCGGGGTGTGCCCGGTGAGCAGTTCTTC. Translating it yields CSGRGVPGEQFF.

The chain uses TRBV9 and TRBJ2-1, with D hard to call. Germline V gene lookup returns CDR1 SGDLS and CDR2 YYNGEE. The CDR3 spans 14 residues. The germline V and J ends were trimmed by 1 base and 5 bases, with 10 bases remaining between them. The CDR3 here is CASSVFTSHNEQFF. The CDR3 nucleotides are TGTGCCAGCAGCGTATTTACGTCGCACAATGAGCAGTTCTTC.

The chain recombines TRBV19 with TRBJ2-2; 7 bases match TRBD1. The CDR3 covers 15 residues. With V trimmed by 5 bases and J by 3 bases, 6 bases remained unmatched. Looked up from germline, CDR1 is LNHDA and CDR2 is SQIVND (reference sequence). CDR3 region: CASSPTGLHTGELFF. CDR3 bases: TGTGCCAGTAGTCCGACAGGGTTGCACACCGGGGAGCTGTTTTTT.

The genes are TRBV15 and TRBJ2-7, with 7 bases lining up with TRBD1. Germline values: CDR1 LNHNV, CDR2 YYDKDF (reference sequence). This CDR3 is 13 amino acids long. The ends lost 5 bases at V and 3 bases at J; junction bases unmatched: 4. DNA of the CDR3: TGTGCCACCAGCCGACGGGACAGCTACGAGCAGTACTTC. It encodes CATSRRDSYEQYF.

The chain links TRBV4-1 to TRBJ2-3; 13 nucleotides match TRBD2. This CDR3 comprises 16 residues. After removal of 4 bases from V and 4 bases from J, the junction contained 5 bases not matched to a gene. Per the germline V gene, CDR1 is MGHRA and CDR2 is YSYEKL. CDR3 DNA: TGCGCCAGCAGCCCTCTAGGACTAGCGGGAGCAGATACGCAGTATTTT. This translates into CASSPLGLAGADTQYF.

The chain uses TRBV5-1 and TRBJ2-1, with 9 bases that match TRBD1. Germline V gene data show CDR1 as SGHRS and CDR2 as YFSETQ. The CDR3 is 19 residues long. V was clipped by 3 bases and J by 3 bases; unmatched bases: 16. CDR3 sequence: CASSSLGQGRSRGYNEQFF. The CDR3 nucleotides are TGCGCCAGCAGCTCACTGGGACAGGGAAGATCGAGGGGCTACAATGAGCAGTTCTTC.

This chain links TRBV5-1 with TRBJ1-1, with 7 positions matching TRBD1. V dropped 6 bases and J dropped 4; count of bases not matched to a gene: 6. The CDR3 contains 13 residues. The germline CDR1 and CDR2 sequences are SGHRS and YFSETQ. The CDR3 spells CASNRDSGTEAFF. The CDR3 DNA reads TGCGCCAGCAATCGGGACAGTGGCACTGAAGCTTTCTTT.

The gene calls are TRBV6-6 and TRBJ1-5; 9 bases map to TRBD1. J lost 4 bases, V lost 5 bases, and 6 bases had no gene match. The CDR3 covers 15 residues. The germline CDR1 and CDR2 sequences are MNHNY and SVGAGI (reference sequence). This CDR3 reads CASSKRDRENQPQHF. CDR3 nucleotides: TGTGCCAGCAGTAAAAGGGACAGGGAAAATCAGCCCCAGCATTTT.